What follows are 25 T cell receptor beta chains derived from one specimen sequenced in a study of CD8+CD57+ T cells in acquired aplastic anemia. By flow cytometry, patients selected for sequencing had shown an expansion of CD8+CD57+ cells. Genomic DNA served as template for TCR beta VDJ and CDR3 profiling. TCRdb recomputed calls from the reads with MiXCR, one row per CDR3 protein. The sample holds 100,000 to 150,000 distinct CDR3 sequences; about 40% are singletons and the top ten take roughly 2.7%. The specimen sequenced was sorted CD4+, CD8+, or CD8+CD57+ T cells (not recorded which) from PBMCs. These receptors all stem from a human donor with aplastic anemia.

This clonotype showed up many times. The CDR3 loop is CASIQGQGSQPQHF. CDR3 bases: TGTGCCAGCATCCAAGGACAGGGTAGTCAGCCCCAGCATTTT. V usage is TRBV6-1 and J usage is TRBJ1-5; 8 bases are a match to TRBD1. The J segment lost 6 bases and the V segment lost 7 bases, leaving 8 bases of the junction unmatched. The germline CDR1 and CDR2 sequences are MNHNS and SASEGT. The CDR3 is 14 amino acids.

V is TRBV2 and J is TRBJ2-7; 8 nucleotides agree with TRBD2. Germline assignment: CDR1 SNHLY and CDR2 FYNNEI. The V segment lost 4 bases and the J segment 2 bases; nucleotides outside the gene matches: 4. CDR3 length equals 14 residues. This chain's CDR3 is CASSVGGGTYEQYF. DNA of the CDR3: TGTGCCAGCAGTGTGGGCGGGGGGACCTACGAGCAGTACTTC.

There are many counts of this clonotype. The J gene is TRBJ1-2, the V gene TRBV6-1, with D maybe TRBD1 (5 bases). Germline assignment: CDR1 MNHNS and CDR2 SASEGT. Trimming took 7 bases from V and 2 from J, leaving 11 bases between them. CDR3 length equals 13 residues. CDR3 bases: TGTGCCAGCACTGGGACGTACAACTATGGCTACACCTTC. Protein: CASTGTYNYGYTF.

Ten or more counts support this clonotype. The CDR3 spells CASSPAGGYEGQYF. CDR3 sequence (DNA): TGTGCCAGCAGCCCAGCGGGGGGCTACGAGGGGCAGTACTTC. J is TRBJ2-7 and V is TRBV5-6; 9 bases are shared with TRBD2. The germline V gene has CDR1 SGHDT and CDR2 YYEEEE. Losses at the gene ends were 4 bases for V and 9 bases for J; bases not matched to a gene: 11. The CDR3 is made up of 14 amino acids.

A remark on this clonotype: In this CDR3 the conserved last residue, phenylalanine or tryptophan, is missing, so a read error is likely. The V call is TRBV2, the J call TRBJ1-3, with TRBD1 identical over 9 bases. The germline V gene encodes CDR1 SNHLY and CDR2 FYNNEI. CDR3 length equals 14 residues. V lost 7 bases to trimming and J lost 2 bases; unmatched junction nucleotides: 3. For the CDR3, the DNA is TGTGCCAGCACGAGGACAGGGGCTGGAAACACCATATATTCT. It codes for CASTRTGAGNTIYS.

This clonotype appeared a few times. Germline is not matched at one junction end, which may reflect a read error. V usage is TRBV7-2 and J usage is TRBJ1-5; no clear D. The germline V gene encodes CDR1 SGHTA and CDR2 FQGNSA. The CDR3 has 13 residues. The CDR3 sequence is CASSLGNNRPQHF. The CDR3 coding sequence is TGTGCCAGCAGCTTGGGCAACAATCGGCCCCAGCATTTT.

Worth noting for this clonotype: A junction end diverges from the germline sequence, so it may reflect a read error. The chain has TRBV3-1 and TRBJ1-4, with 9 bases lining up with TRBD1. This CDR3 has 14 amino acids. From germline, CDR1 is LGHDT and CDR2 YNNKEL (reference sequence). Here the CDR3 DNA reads TGTGCCAGCAGCGGGACAGGGCAGGGTGAAAAACTGCTTTTT. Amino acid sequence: CASSGTGQGEKLLF. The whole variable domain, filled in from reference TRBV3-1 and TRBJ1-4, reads DTAVSQTPKYLVTQMGNDKSIKCEQNLGHDTMYWYKQDSKKFLKIMFSYNNKELIINETVPNRFSPKSPDKAHLNLHINSLELGDSAVYFCASSGTGQGEKLLFGSGTQLSVL.

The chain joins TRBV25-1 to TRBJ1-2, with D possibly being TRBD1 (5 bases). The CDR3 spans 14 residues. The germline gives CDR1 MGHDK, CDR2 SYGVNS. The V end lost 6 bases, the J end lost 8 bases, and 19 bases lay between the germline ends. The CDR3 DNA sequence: TGTGCCAGCAGCGTTACTTCCGGGACGGGCGGCTACACCTTC. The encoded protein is CASSVTSGTGGYTF.

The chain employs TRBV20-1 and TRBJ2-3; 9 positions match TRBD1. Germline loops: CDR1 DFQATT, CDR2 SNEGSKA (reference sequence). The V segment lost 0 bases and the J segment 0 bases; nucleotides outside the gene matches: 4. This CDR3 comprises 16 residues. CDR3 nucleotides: TGCAGTGCTAGAGATCGGGACAGGGCAAGCACAGATACGCAGTATTTT. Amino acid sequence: CSARDRDRASTDTQYF.

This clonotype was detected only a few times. The chain's CDR3 is CATRIYRVYEQYV. CDR3 nucleotides: TGTGCCACCAGGATTTACAGGGTCTACGAGCAGTACGTC. The chain is built from TRBV24-1 and TRBJ2-7, with D perhaps matching TRBD1 (6 bases). The V end was cut by 7 bases, the J end by 3 bases, with 12 bases between. CDR3 size: 13 residues. The germline V gene has CDR1 KGHDR and CDR2 SFDVKD.

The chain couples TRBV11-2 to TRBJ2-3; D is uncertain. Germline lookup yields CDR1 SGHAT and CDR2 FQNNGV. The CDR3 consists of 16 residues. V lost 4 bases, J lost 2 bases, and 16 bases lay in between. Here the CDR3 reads CASSYTRIELTDTQYF. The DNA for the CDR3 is TGTGCCAGCAGCTACACTCGGATTGAACTCACAGATACGCAGTATTTT.

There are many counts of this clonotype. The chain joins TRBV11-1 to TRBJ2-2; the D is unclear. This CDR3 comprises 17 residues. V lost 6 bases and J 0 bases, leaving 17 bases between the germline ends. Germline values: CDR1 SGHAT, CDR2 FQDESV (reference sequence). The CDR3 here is CASRPPRRNSNTGELFF. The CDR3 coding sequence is TGTGCCAGCAGGCCCCCCAGGAGAAACTCGAACACCGGGGAGCTGTTTTTT.

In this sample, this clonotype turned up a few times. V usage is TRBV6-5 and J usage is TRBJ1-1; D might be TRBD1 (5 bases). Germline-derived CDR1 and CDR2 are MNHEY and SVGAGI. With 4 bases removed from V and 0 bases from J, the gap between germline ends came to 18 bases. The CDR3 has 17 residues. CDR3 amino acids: CASSWSGGVAVNTEAFF. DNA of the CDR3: TGTGCCAGCAGTTGGTCTGGGGGGGTGGCGGTGAACACTGAAGCTTTCTTT.

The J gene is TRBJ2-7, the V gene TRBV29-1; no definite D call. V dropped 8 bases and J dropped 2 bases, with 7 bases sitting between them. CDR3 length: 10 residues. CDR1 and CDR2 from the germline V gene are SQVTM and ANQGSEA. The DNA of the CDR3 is TGCAGCAAGCGTCCCTACGAGCAGTACGTC. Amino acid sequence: CSKRPYEQYV.

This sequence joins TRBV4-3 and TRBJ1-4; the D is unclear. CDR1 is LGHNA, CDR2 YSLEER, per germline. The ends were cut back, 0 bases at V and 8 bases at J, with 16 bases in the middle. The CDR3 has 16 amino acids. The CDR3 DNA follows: TGCGCCAGCAGCCAAGATCCCGGACGTCGACCGGAAAAACTGTTTTTT. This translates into CASSQDPGRRPEKLFF.

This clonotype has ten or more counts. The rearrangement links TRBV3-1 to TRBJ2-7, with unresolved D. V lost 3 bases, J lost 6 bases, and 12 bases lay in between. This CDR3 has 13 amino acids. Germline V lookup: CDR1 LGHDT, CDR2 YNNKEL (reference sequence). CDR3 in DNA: TGTGCCAGCAGCCAGGGCCCCCCTTCCGAGCAGTACTTC. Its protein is CASSQGPPSEQYF.

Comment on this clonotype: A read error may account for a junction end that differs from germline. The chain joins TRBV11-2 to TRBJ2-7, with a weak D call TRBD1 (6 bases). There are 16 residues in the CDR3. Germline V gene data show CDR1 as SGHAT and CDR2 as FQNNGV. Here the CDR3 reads CTSSSSAEGGWGEQYF. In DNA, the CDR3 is TGTACCAGCAGCAGCTCGGCCGAAGGGGGTTGGGGAGAGCAGTACTTC.

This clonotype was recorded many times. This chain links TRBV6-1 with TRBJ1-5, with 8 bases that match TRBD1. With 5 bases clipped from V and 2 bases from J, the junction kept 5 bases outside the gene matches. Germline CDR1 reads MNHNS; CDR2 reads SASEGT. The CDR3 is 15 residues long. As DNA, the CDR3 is TGTGCCAGCAGTACATCGGGACAGGGCAATCAGCCCCAGCATTTT. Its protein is CASSTSGQGNQPQHF.

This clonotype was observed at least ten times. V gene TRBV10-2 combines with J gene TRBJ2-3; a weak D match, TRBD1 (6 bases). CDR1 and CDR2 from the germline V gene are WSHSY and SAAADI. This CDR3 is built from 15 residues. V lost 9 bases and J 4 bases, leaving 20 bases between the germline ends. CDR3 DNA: TGCGCCAGTCAGGGGTCCAGGGGTGTCGCAGATACGCAGTATTTT. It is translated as CASQGSRGVADTQYF.

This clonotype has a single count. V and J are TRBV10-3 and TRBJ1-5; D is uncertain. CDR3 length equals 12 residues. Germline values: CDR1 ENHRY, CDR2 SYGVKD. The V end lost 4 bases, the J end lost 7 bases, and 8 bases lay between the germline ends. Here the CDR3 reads CAISAIYQPQHF. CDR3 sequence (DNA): TGTGCCATCAGTGCCATTTACCAGCCCCAGCATTTT.

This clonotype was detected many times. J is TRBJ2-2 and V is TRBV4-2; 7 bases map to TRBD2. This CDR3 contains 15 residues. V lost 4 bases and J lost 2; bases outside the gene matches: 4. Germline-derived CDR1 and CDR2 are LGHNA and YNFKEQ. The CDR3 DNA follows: TGTGCCAGCAGCCCAGCGGGGCCCAACACCGGGGAGCTGTTTTTT. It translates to CASSPAGPNTGELFF.

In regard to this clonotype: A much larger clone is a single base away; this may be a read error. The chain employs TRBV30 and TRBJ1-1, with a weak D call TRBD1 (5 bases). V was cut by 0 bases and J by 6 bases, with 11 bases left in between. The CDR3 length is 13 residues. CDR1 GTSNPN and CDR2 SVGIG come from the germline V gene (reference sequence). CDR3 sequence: CAWSVGGDSEAFF. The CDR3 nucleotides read TGTGCCTGGAGTGTAGGAGGGGATTCTGAAGCTTTCTTT.

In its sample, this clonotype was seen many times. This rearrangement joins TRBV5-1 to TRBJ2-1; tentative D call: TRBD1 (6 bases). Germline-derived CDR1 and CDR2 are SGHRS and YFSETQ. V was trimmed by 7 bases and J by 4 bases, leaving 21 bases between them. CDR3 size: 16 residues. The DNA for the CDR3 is TGCGCCAGCGGGCCCCCCCCAAGGGGGACATACAATGAGCAGTTCTTC. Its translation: CASGPPPRGTYNEQFF.

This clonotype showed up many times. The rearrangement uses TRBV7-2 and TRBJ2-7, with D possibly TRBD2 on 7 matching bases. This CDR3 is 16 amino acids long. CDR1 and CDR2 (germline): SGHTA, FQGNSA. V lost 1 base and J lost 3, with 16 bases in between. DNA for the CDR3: TGTGCCAGCAGCTTAGACACTAGGGGGGGATACTACGAGCAGTACTTC. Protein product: CASSLDTRGGYYEQYF.

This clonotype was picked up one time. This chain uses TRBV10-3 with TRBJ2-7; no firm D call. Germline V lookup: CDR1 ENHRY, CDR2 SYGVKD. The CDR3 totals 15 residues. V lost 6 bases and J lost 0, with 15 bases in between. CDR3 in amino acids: CAISRGRANSYEQYF. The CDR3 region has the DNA TGTGCCATCAGCAGAGGACGGGCGAACTCCTACGAGCAGTACTTC.